This record looks at one TCR beta chain sequence and its context. The source of the sample is a study of CD8+ T cells in alopecia areata. Reverse transcribed after extraction, RNA yielded cDNA as the sequencing template. This table comes from immunoSEQ multiplex PCR, and its TCRdb copy is limited to in-frame clones, with some not included. The profile covers tens of thousands of clones, with about 96% appearing a single time and approximately 24% taken by the ten largest. The CDR3 extends over 18 amino acids. V was trimmed by 0 bases and J by 8 bases, leaving 25 bases between them. From germline, CDR1 is MNHEY and CDR2 SMNVEV (reference sequence).

The V call is TRBV27, the J call TRBJ1-2; perhaps TRBD1 as D (6 bases). This TCR came from a human donor with alopecia areata. The source was CD8+ T cells sorted from blood, collected at week 0. The CDR3 DNA reads as TGTGCCAGCAGTTTATCGATAGATACAGGGATGAGGATGGGCGGCTACACCTTC. It encodes CASSLSIDTGMRMGGYTF.